Presented here are 23 T cell receptor beta chains from one specimen sequenced in a study of shared clonotypes between healthy human individuals. Sequencing used immunoSEQ multiplex PCR; TCRdb keeps in-frame clones, though not all of them. The data hold a few million clones, with more than 80% observed a single time. Sequences were obtained from naive CD4+ T cells from PBMCs. Subset described: CD45RA+ positively selected. The receptors stem from a man aged 18 to 29 in good health. Some clones in this sample may be carry-over from other donors' samples.

The rearrangement joins TRBV18 to TRBJ2-7; TRBD1 matches 9 bases. Germline assignment: CDR1 KGHSH and CDR2 LQKENI. The CDR3 runs 15 residues. Germline trimming cut 6 bases from V and 4 bases from J; bases unmatched to any gene: 10. The CDR3, as DNA: TGTGCCAGCTCGTCGGGCGGGACAGGGCGGTACGAGCAGTACTTC. Protein: CASSSGGTGRYEQYF.

V gene TRBV14 combines with J gene TRBJ2-1, with D maybe TRBD2 (5 bases). The V gene lost 4 bases and the J gene lost 6 bases, with 16 bases spanning the gap. The CDR3 has 15 amino acids. In germline, CDR1 is SGHDN, CDR2 FVKESK. The CDR3 sequence: CASSLGIYPSNEQFF. The CDR3 bases are TGTGCCAGCAGCCTCGGGATTTATCCCTCCAATGAGCAGTTCTTC.

The chain employs TRBV9 and TRBJ2-1; 13 bases agree with TRBD2. V lost 4 bases and J lost 6; bases outside the gene matches: 10. This CDR3 region has 17 residues. Germline assignment: CDR1 SGDLS and CDR2 YYNGEE. CDR3 DNA sequence: TGTGCCAGCAGCCACACTAGCGGGAGGGCTCGAGGCAATGAGCAGTTCTTC. This sequence encodes CASSHTSGRARGNEQFF.

This clone was recorded once. The chain uses TRBV5-4 and TRBJ2-1; D is ambiguous. Germline V CDR1 and CDR2: SGHNT, YYREEE (reference sequence). This CDR3 contains 13 residues. Deletions cut 2 bases from V and 3 bases from J, with 6 bases between. As DNA, the CDR3 is TGTGCCAGCAGCTTAAACAGCTACAATGAGCAGTTCTTC. This codes for CASSLNSYNEQFF. The full variable domain, with the rest looked up from reference TRBV5-4 and TRBJ2-1, is ETGVTQSPTHLIKTRGQQVTLRCSSQSGHNTVSWYQQALGQGPQFIFQYYREEENGRGNFPPRFSGLQFPNYSSELNVNALELDDSALYLCASSLNSYNEQFFGPGTRLTVL.

CDR3 region: CATYLRGAYEQYF. In DNA form, the CDR3 reads TGTGCCACCTACCTTCGCGGGGCCTACGAGCAGTACTTC. This sequence joins TRBV5-4 and TRBJ2-7, with D possibly TRBD2 on 6 matching bases. Trimming left V 9 bases short and J 2 bases short, with 15 bases between. Germline V lookup: CDR1 SGHNT, CDR2 YYREEE (reference sequence). This CDR3 is 13 amino acids long.

This clone was seen only once. The gene calls are TRBV27 and TRBJ2-6; possibly TRBD2 for D (5 bases). Looked up from germline, CDR1 is MNHEY and CDR2 is SMNVEV (reference sequence). The germline V and J ends were trimmed by 6 bases and 0 bases, with 15 bases remaining between them. The CDR3 is made up of 17 amino acids. The DNA for the CDR3 is TGTGCCAGCAGCCCCCGGGATATTGACTCTGGGGCCAACGTCCTGACTTTC. Its protein is CASSPRDIDSGANVLTF.

This clone is a singleton in its sample. This chain links TRBV25-1 with TRBJ1-4, with 10 bases aligning to TRBD1. The CDR3 runs 15 residues. The germline V gene has CDR1 MGHDK and CDR2 SYGVNS. V lost 4 bases and J lost 6; bases outside the gene matches: 5. CDR3 residues: CASSGPGTGDEKLFF. The CDR3 DNA is TGTGCCAGCAGTGGTCCCGGGACAGGGGATGAAAAACTGTTTTTT. The full variable domain, rest sourced from reference TRBV25-1 and TRBJ1-4, is EADIYQTPRYLVIGTGKKITLECSQTMGHDKMYWYQQDPGMELHLIHYSYGVNSTEKGDLSSESTVSRIRTEHFPLTLESARPSHTSQYLCASSGPGTGDEKLFFGSGTQLSVL.

V and J are TRBV10-3 and TRBJ2-7; D may be TRBD1 (6 bases). The length of the CDR3 is 14 residues. Trimming pared 7 bases from V and 0 bases from J, leaving 13 bases between. The germline V gene has CDR1 ENHRY and CDR2 SYGVKD. The CDR3 spells CAIMAGALSYEQYF. The DNA for the CDR3 is TGTGCCATCATGGCAGGGGCCCTCTCCTACGAGCAGTACTTC.

V and J are TRBV4-2 and TRBJ2-1; TRBD1 aligns across 10 bases. The junction had 10 bases not matched to a gene; V was cut back by 1 base and J by 7 bases. The CDR3 sequence is 17 residues long. Per germline, CDR1 LGHNA and CDR2 YNFKEQ. The CDR3 sequence: CASSQGAGQGTSNEQFF. DNA of the CDR3: TGTGCCAGCAGCCAAGGAGCGGGACAGGGGACGTCAAATGAGCAGTTCTTC.

The chain is built from TRBV10-3 and TRBJ2-2, with 10 bases fitting TRBD2. This CDR3 has 15 amino acids. V shed 10 bases, J shed 3 bases, and the junction held 8 bases outside the gene matches. Germline V gene lookup returns CDR1 ENHRY and CDR2 SYGVKD. The CDR3 coding sequence is TGTGCCAAAACACTAGCGGGAAATCACACCGGGGAGCTGTTTTTT. It yields the protein CAKTLAGNHTGELFF.

The gene calls are TRBV5-1 and TRBJ1-2; D not certain. This CDR3 is 13 amino acids long. The V gene lost 5 bases and the J gene lost 1 base, with 9 bases spanning the gap. Germline CDR1 SGHRS, CDR2 YFSETQ. CDR3 DNA sequence: TGCGCCAGCAGAATGGAGGGTAACTATGGCTACACCTTC. This gives the protein CASRMEGNYGYTF.

The gene calls are TRBV6-1 and TRBJ1-1, with D hard to call. Looked up from germline, CDR1 is MNHNS and CDR2 is SASEGT. Trimming removed 1 base at V and 3 bases at J, with 3 bases between. This CDR3 contains 12 residues. In DNA form, the CDR3 reads TGTGCCAGCAGTGAAGTGTACACTGAAGCTTTCTTT. It codes for CASSEVYTEAFF.

V usage is TRBV19 and J usage is TRBJ2-1; no definite D call. The germline V gene has CDR1 LNHDA and CDR2 SQIVND (reference sequence). The CDR3 consists of 17 residues. Trimming removed 5 bases from V and 9 bases from J, with 26 bases in between. This chain's CDR3 is CASSAFSYGARYSEQFF. CDR3 nucleotides: TGTGCCAGTAGTGCCTTCTCCTACGGCGCTCGATATAGTGAGCAGTTCTTC.

J is TRBJ2-1 and V is TRBV4-1; no reliable D call. Germline values: CDR1 MGHRA, CDR2 YSYEKL. Trimming cost V 2 bases and J 8 bases, with 10 bases left between them. CDR3 length equals 13 residues. CDR3 sequence reads: CASSQKSRYEQFF. CDR3 nucleotides: TGCGCCAGCAGCCAAAAATCCAGATATGAGCAGTTCTTC.

The CDR3 region is CASSLSLNEQYF. CDR3 sequence (DNA): TGTGCCAGCAGTTTATCACTGAACGAGCAGTACTTC. The gene calls are TRBV28 and TRBJ2-7; the D is unclear. Between the trimmed V and J ends, which lost 1 base and 5 bases, there was a span of 6 bases. This CDR3 region has 12 residues. Germline loops: CDR1 MDHEN, CDR2 SYDVKM.

The rearrangement links TRBV7-7 to TRBJ2-5, with a possible D match to TRBD1 (6 bases). CDR3 length equals 14 residues. Germline V gene lookup returns CDR1 SSHAT and CDR2 FNYEAQ (reference sequence). Trimming left V 1 base short and J 4 bases short, with 10 bases between. This chain's CDR3 is CASSLGRGGETQYF. CDR3 sequence (DNA): TGTGCCAGCAGCTTAGGTCGAGGGGGAGAGACCCAGTACTTC.

About this clone: Other DNA sequences in this sample translate to the same CDR3. J is TRBJ2-3 and V is TRBV11-3, with D unresolved. The CDR3 runs 12 residues. Germline lookup yields CDR1 SGHNT and CDR2 YENEEA. V was shortened by 1 base and J by 7 bases, with 6 bases between the two germline ends. The CDR3 sequence: CASSLGGNTQYF. The CDR3 nucleotides are TGTGCCAGCAGCTTAGGTGGGAATACGCAGTATTTT.

J is TRBJ2-3 and V is TRBV4-1, with 10 bases aligning to TRBD2. Germline assignment: CDR1 MGHRA and CDR2 YSYEKL. V lost 4 bases to trimming and J lost 0 bases; unmatched junction nucleotides: 1. This CDR3 region has 15 residues. This CDR3 reads CASSRGLASTDTQYF. The DNA of the CDR3 is TGCGCCAGCAGCCGGGGACTAGCGAGCACAGATACGCAGTATTTT.

The rearrangement links TRBV5-1 to TRBJ2-2; 8 bases are a match to TRBD1. CDR1 SGHRS and CDR2 YFSETQ come from the germline V gene. V was pared by 4 bases and J by 0 bases, with 2 bases of the junction left unmatched. This CDR3 is 15 amino acids long. CDR3 region: CASSTGQANTGELFF. The CDR3 region has the DNA TGCGCCAGCAGCACGGGACAGGCGAACACCGGGGAGCTGTTTTTT. The complete variable domain, with remaining parts taken from reference TRBV5-1 and TRBJ2-2, reads KAGVTQTPRYLIKTRGQQVTLSCSPISGHRSVSWYQQTPGQGLQFLFEYFSETQRNKGNFPGRFSGRQFSNSRSEMNVSTLELGDSALYLCASSTGQANTGELFFGEGSRLTVL.

The CDR3 loop is CSAGGPTDTQYF. CDR3 sequence (DNA): TGCAGCGCGGGCGGCCCCACAGATACGCAGTATTTT. The chain uses TRBV29-1 and TRBJ2-3; D gene unclear. This CDR3 has 12 residues. V lost 7 bases and J lost 2, with 10 bases in between. Germline V gives CDR1 SQVTM, CDR2 ANQGSEA.

There are a few counts of this clone. This sample also contains other DNA sequences that code for the same CDR3. V gene TRBV6-4 combines with J gene TRBJ1-5; weak D call: TRBD1 (6 bases). The CDR3 has 13 amino acids. V lost 6 bases and J 3 bases, leaving 9 bases between the germline ends. In germline, CDR1 is MRHNA, CDR2 SNTAGT. CDR3 amino acids: CASSGQPNQPQHF. The CDR3 nucleotides read TGTGCCAGCAGCGGACAGCCCAATCAGCCCCAGCATTTT.

This clone appeared a single time. This same CDR3 is encoded by further DNA sequences in the sample. The CDR3 loop reads CASSLGAGGTDTQYF. DNA of the CDR3: TGTGCCAGCAGCTTGGGTGCGGGGGGCACAGATACGCAGTATTTT. V gene TRBV5-4 combines with J gene TRBJ2-3, with 7 positions matching TRBD2. The CDR3 sequence is 15 residues long. Per germline, CDR1 SGHNT and CDR2 YYREEE (reference sequence). Losses at the gene ends were 0 bases for V and 1 base for J; bases not matched to a gene: 2.

This chain uses TRBV27 with TRBJ2-7; 7 nucleotides match TRBD2. The CDR3 sequence is 16 residues long. Germline loops: CDR1 MNHEY, CDR2 SMNVEV (reference sequence). With 6 bases clipped from V and 0 bases from J, the junction kept 11 bases outside the gene matches. The CDR3 DNA is TGTGCCAGCAGCCCTATTCAGCGGGATAGCTCCTACGAGCAGTACTTC. Protein product: CASSPIQRDSSYEQYF.